The 31 T cell receptor beta chains below all came from one sample that was sequenced in a study of shared clonotypes between healthy human individuals. TCRdb's copy holds only in-frame clones and misses some; the assay was immunoSEQ multiplex PCR. The sample carries about 2 million clones, 95% recorded once. The sample taken for sequencing was naive CD4+ T cells sorted from blood. The subset is: CD45RA+ positively selected. The receptors stem from a man aged 18 to 29 in good health.

The chain couples TRBV6-5 to TRBJ1-6; D is uncertain. The CDR3 loop spans 13 amino acids. From germline, CDR1 is MNHEY and CDR2 SVGAGI. Trimming removed 6 bases from V and 6 bases from J, with 9 bases in between. CDR3 sequence: CASRPPGNSPLHF. CDR3 in DNA: TGTGCCAGCAGACCCCCTGGTAATTCACCCCTCCACTTT.

This chain joins TRBV7-2 and TRBJ2-1; D tentatively fits TRBD1 or TRBD2 (5 bases each). V was pared by 5 bases and J by 2 bases, with 10 bases between. CDR3 size: 14 residues. The germline V gene encodes CDR1 SGHTA and CDR2 FQGNSA. In nucleotides, the CDR3 is TGTGCCAGCAGCACGGGACCCGCCTACAATGAGCAGTTCTTC. Protein product: CASSTGPAYNEQFF. The entire variable domain, with the rest obtained from reference TRBV7-2 and TRBJ2-1, is as follows: GAGVSQSPSNKVTEKGKDVELRCDPISGHTALYWYRQSLGQGLEFLIYFQGNSAPDKSGLPSDRFSAERTGGSVSTLTIQRTQQEDSAVYLCASSTGPAYNEQFFGPGTRLTVL.

The V and J genes are TRBV7-6 and TRBJ2-2; 14 bases fit TRBD2. Germline values: CDR1 SGHVS, CDR2 FNYEAQ. The CDR3 loop spans 18 amino acids. Trimming removed 4 bases from V and 0 bases from J; junction bases left unmatched: 4. The CDR3: CASSSRLAGGPNTGELFF. Here the CDR3 DNA reads TGTGCCAGCAGCTCAAGACTAGCGGGAGGGCCGAACACCGGGGAGCTGTTTTTT.

This clone was detected a few times. The CDR3 DNA reads TGTGCCAGCAGTTTGTTCGCCGGGACAGGGCCGTATTTT. It translates to CASSLFAGTGPYF. The gene calls are TRBV28 and TRBJ2-3; 9 bases agree with TRBD1. This CDR3 spans 13 amino acids. The junction had 9 bases not matched to a gene; V was cut back by 3 bases and J by 14 bases. CDR1 MDHEN and CDR2 SYDVKM come from the germline V gene.

The chain joins TRBV2 to TRBJ2-7, with D possibly TRBD2 on 6 matching bases. This CDR3 is built from 13 residues. V gave up 8 bases and J gave up 1 base, with 12 bases separating them. Germline CDR1 is SNHLY and CDR2 is FYNNEI. The CDR3 region has the DNA TGTGCCAGCGGGGGACTTCATTCCTACGAGCAGTACTTC. Protein sequence: CASGGLHSYEQYF.

The gene calls are TRBV7-8 and TRBJ2-1; 7 bases agree with TRBD2. The J segment lost 3 bases and the V segment lost 8 bases, leaving 7 bases of the junction unmatched. CDR1 SGHVS and CDR2 FQNEAQ come from the germline V gene. The CDR3 consists of 14 residues. The CDR3, as DNA: TGTGCCAGCGGGAGCGGGGTGAGCTACAATGAGCAGTTCTTC. This sequence encodes CASGSGVSYNEQFF.

V is TRBV19 and J is TRBJ2-7; TRBD1 aligns across 8 bases. This CDR3 spans 16 amino acids. The junction had 14 bases not matched to a gene; V was cut back by 6 bases and J by 4 bases. The germline CDR1 and CDR2 sequences are LNHDA and SQIVND (reference sequence). In DNA form, the CDR3 reads TGTGCCAGTAGCCCCCAGGGGGCCCTCTTTGGGTACGAGCAGTACTTC. Residues: CASSPQGALFGYEQYF.

The chain carries TRBV6-5 and TRBJ2-7; TRBD2 matches at 9 bases. The CDR3 extends over 15 amino acids. From germline, CDR1 is MNHEY and CDR2 SVGAGI. After removal of 10 bases from V and 0 bases from J, the junction contained 10 bases not matched to a gene. CDR3 region: CATRLAEGSSYEQYF. CDR3 coding DNA: TGTGCCACCCGACTAGCGGAGGGGAGCTCCTACGAGCAGTACTTC.

This chain joins TRBV6-6 and TRBJ1-6; D is ambiguous. Germline assignment: CDR1 MNHNY and CDR2 SVGAGI (reference sequence). V was shortened by 7 bases and J by 13 bases, with 17 bases between the two germline ends. The CDR3 runs 13 residues. For the CDR3, the DNA is TGTGCCAGCACCCTGGACGGACGGGCGCCCCTCCACTTT. It specifies CASTLDGRAPLHF.

This sequence joins TRBV30 and TRBJ1-3; D uncertain. The CDR3 has 14 residues. From germline, CDR1 is GTSNPN and CDR2 SVGIG (reference sequence). Deletions cut 1 base from V and 7 bases from J, with 14 bases between. The CDR3 region has the DNA TGTGCCTGGAGTGGTACCGCTCAGGCCAACACCATATATTTT. Translating it yields CAWSGTAQANTIYF. The complete variable domain, with remaining parts taken from reference TRBV30 and TRBJ1-3, reads SQTIHQWPATLVQPVGSPLSLECTVEGTSNPNLYWYRQAAGRGLQLLFYSVGIGQISSEVPQNLSASRPQDRQFILSSKKLLLSDSGFYLCAWSGTAQANTIYFGEGSWLTVV.

This chain joins TRBV5-5 and TRBJ1-2; D is uncertain. CDR1 and CDR2 (germline): SGHKS, YYEKEE (reference sequence). Trimming stripped 2 bases from V and 3 bases from J, with 11 bases between. The CDR3 length is 14 residues. The CDR3 bases are TGTGCCAGCAGCTTAGTGGTAACCTACTATGGCTACACCTTC. Translation: CASSLVVTYYGYTF.

Only one count was recorded for this clone. The V call is TRBV2, the J call TRBJ1-3, with D unresolved. The CDR3 has 15 residues. The germline V and J ends were trimmed by 4 bases and 3 bases, with 13 bases remaining between them. Germline V CDR1 and CDR2: SNHLY, FYNNEI. The CDR3 bases are TGTGCCAGCAGTGGATCGGGTCTAGGTGGAAACACCATATATTTT. Protein sequence: CASSGSGLGGNTIYF.

V is TRBV29-1 and J is TRBJ2-5; tentatively, D is TRBD1 (6 bases). The CDR3 runs to 13 residues. Trimming pared 7 bases from V and 5 bases from J, leaving 17 bases between. Germline lookup yields CDR1 SQVTM and CDR2 ANQGSEA. The CDR3 region has the DNA TGCAGCGCCCGACGAGGGGGTGCGGAGACCCAGTACTTC. Translating gives CSARRGGAETQYF. The full variable domain, in which reference TRBV29-1 and TRBJ2-5 provide the parts outside the CDR3, is SAVISQKPSRDICQRGTSLTIQCQVDSQVTMMFWYRQQPGQSLTLIATANQGSEATYESGFVIDKFPISRPNLTFSTLTVSNMSPEDSSIYLCSARRGGAETQYFGPGTRLLVL.

The CDR3 DNA follows: TGTGCCAGCTCACTGACCACTAGCGGGAGTGTGAACGGGGAGCTGTTTTTT. This codes for CASSLTTSGSVNGELFF. This chain links TRBV18 with TRBJ2-2, with TRBD2 matching over 11 bases. Unmatched junction bases numbered 11, after V lost 4 bases and J lost 7 bases. CDR3 size: 17 residues. Germline-derived CDR1 and CDR2 are KGHSH and LQKENI.

The chain links TRBV4-3 to TRBJ2-6; D uncertain. CDR1 is LGHNA, CDR2 YSLEER, per germline. This CDR3 contains 17 residues. V was cut by 0 bases and J by 0 bases, with 9 bases left in between. The CDR3 DNA is TGCGCCAGCAGCCAAGATGGCACACTCTCTGGGGCCAACGTCCTGACTTTC. It translates to CASSQDGTLSGANVLTF.

V and J are TRBV2 and TRBJ2-7; 8 bases map to TRBD1. The trim removed 2 bases at V and 2 bases at J, leaving 5 bases unmatched. Germline CDR1 is SNHLY and CDR2 is FYNNEI. The CDR3 runs to 15 residues. The CDR3 here is CASSEMAGGTYEQYF. In DNA, the CDR3 is TGTGCCAGCAGTGAAATGGCAGGGGGCACCTACGAGCAGTACTTC.

About this clone: The same CDR3 arises from other DNA sequences in this sample as well. The rearrangement links TRBV6-5 to TRBJ1-3; no firm D call. V lost 6 bases and J 1 base, leaving 7 bases between the germline ends. This CDR3 has 13 amino acids. In germline, CDR1 is MNHEY, CDR2 SVGAGI. The CDR3 spells CASRAASGNTIYF. The CDR3, as DNA: TGTGCCAGCAGGGCGGCATCTGGAAACACCATATATTTT.

This rearrangement joins TRBV5-1 to TRBJ2-2, with unresolved D. Trimming stripped 7 bases from V and 3 bases from J, with 4 bases between. Germline loops: CDR1 SGHRS, CDR2 YFSETQ. The CDR3 is made up of 11 amino acids. CDR3 sequence: CASGDTGELFF. CDR3 bases: TGCGCCAGCGGGGACACCGGGGAGCTGTTTTTT.

V and J are TRBV11-2 and TRBJ1-4, with 8 bases matching TRBD1. The CDR3 is made up of 15 amino acids. J gave up 0 bases and V 5 bases, and 2 bases lay outside the gene matches. CDR1 and CDR2 (germline): SGHAT, FQNNGV. CDR3 nucleotides: TGTGCCAGCAGCCCACAGGGGGCAACTAATGAAAAACTGTTTTTT. Translation gives CASSPQGATNEKLFF.

The gene calls are TRBV10-3 and TRBJ2-3; 12 positions match TRBD1. This CDR3 has 16 amino acids. Trimming cost V 10 bases and J 7 bases; bases outside gene matches: 15. CDR1 is ENHRY, CDR2 SYGVKD, per germline. In DNA, the CDR3 is TGTGCCACCTCGCCCCCGGGACAGGGGGCCCCGAATACGCAGTATTTT. Its translation is CATSPPGQGAPNTQYF.

The genes are TRBV2 and TRBJ1-4; 11 nucleotides agree with TRBD1. Germline lookup yields CDR1 SNHLY and CDR2 FYNNEI. CDR3 length: 13 amino acids. After removal of 6 bases from V and 8 bases from J, the junction contained 2 bases not matched to a gene. CDR3 sequence reads: CASRDRGPEKLFF. The CDR3 DNA reads TGTGCCAGCAGGGACAGGGGGCCGGAAAAACTGTTTTTT. Using reference TRBV2 and TRBJ1-4 for the parts outside the CDR3, the full variable domain is EPEVTQTPSHQVTQMGQEVILRCVPISNHLYFYWYRQILGQKVEFLVSFYNNEISEKSEIFDDQFSVERPDGSNFTLKIRSTKLEDSAMYFCASRDRGPEKLFFGSGTQLSVL.

This chain uses TRBV10-3 with TRBJ2-3; 13 nucleotides agree with TRBD2. After removal of 6 bases from V and 0 bases from J, the junction contained 9 bases not matched to a gene. Germline V gives CDR1 ENHRY, CDR2 SYGVKD. There are 18 residues in the CDR3. This CDR3 is CAISDGTSGTYSTDTQYF. CDR3 DNA sequence: TGTGCCATCAGCGACGGGACTAGCGGGACTTATAGCACAGATACGCAGTATTTT.

CDR3 nucleotides: TGTGCCAGCAGCTTATTACTAGCGGGAGGGCCAGAATACGAGCAGTACTTC. It yields the protein CASSLLLAGGPEYEQYF. The V and J genes are TRBV11-2 and TRBJ2-7; 13 bases are a match to TRBD2. Germline CDR1 is SGHAT and CDR2 is FQNNGV. Unmatched junction bases numbered 8, after V lost 2 bases and J lost 4 bases. This CDR3 is 17 amino acids long.

The rearrangement uses TRBV7-2 and TRBJ1-6; 9 bases are a match to TRBD1. CDR1 and CDR2 from the germline V gene are SGHTA and FQGNSA. The CDR3 sequence is 16 residues long. With V trimmed by 5 bases and J by 7 bases, 9 bases remained unmatched. The CDR3 here is CASSKGQGRGNSPLHF. CDR3 DNA sequence: TGTGCCAGCAGCAAGGGACAGGGCCGAGGGAATTCACCCCTCCACTTT.

The V gene is TRBV18, the J gene TRBJ1-2, with D perhaps TRBD1 (5 bases). The germline V gene encodes CDR1 KGHSH and CDR2 LQKENI. The CDR3 loop spans 15 amino acids. V lost 2 bases to trimming and J lost 0 bases, with 10 bases between them. The CDR3: CASSPVPGPNYGYTF. CDR3 coding DNA: TGTGCCAGCTCACCAGTCCCAGGGCCTAACTATGGCTACACCTTC.

This chain uses TRBV18 with TRBJ1-1; no definite D call. CDR3 length equals 13 residues. Germline-derived CDR1 and CDR2 are KGHSH and LQKENI. Trimming removed 2 bases from V and 7 bases from J, with 11 bases in between. The CDR3 loop is CASSPDSAGEAFF. In DNA form, the CDR3 reads TGTGCCAGCTCACCAGACTCGGCGGGTGAAGCTTTCTTT.

This chain joins TRBV5-1 and TRBJ2-5, with D possibly matching TRBD2 (6 bases). V was clipped by 3 bases and J by 2 bases, with 14 bases between them. Germline V gene lookup returns CDR1 SGHRS and CDR2 YFSETQ. The CDR3 has 15 residues. For the CDR3, the DNA is TGCGCCAGCAGCTCGCAGGGAGGAGGTCAAGAGACCCAGTACTTC. Translating gives CASSSQGGGQETQYF.

The table lists this clone with a few counts. Within the sample, other DNA sequences also encode this same CDR3. This chain connects TRBV19 to TRBJ2-7; tentative D call: TRBD1 (6 bases). The CDR3 is 13 residues long. Germline CDR1 reads LNHDA; CDR2 reads SQIVND (reference sequence). Trimming removed 1 base at V and 3 bases at J, with 7 bases between. The CDR3 loop reads CASSIGTVYEQYF. The CDR3 DNA is TGTGCCAGTAGTATAGGGACAGTCTACGAGCAGTACTTC.

This clone has more than one count but fewer than ten. Other DNA sequences in this specimen translate into the identical CDR3. The chain has TRBV5-1 and TRBJ1-1; a possible D gene is TRBD1 (6 bases). This CDR3 contains 13 residues. Germline loops: CDR1 SGHRS, CDR2 YFSETQ. V lost 4 bases and J 1 base, leaving 8 bases between the germline ends. The CDR3 DNA sequence: TGCGCCAGCAGCACGACAGGGAACACTGAAGCTTTCTTT. Protein product: CASSTTGNTEAFF.

The chain combines TRBV9 with TRBJ1-3; D is possibly TRBD1 (5 bases). Trimming left V 3 bases short and J 1 base short, with 14 bases between. Per the germline V gene, CDR1 is SGDLS and CDR2 is YYNGEE. The CDR3 contains 16 residues. CDR3 loop: CASSAQGPWSGNTIYF. The CDR3 region has the DNA TGTGCCAGCAGCGCCCAGGGCCCCTGGTCTGGAAACACCATATATTTT.

V gene TRBV5-8 combines with J gene TRBJ1-4, with D unclear. The CDR3 totals 15 residues. V was pared by 4 bases and J by 6 bases, with 16 bases between. Germline CDR1 is SGHTS and CDR2 is YDEGEE. The CDR3 DNA reads TGTGCCAGCAGCCCTCCCGGACTCGCACATGAAAAACTGTTTTTT. It codes for CASSPPGLAHEKLFF.